Presented here are 27 T cell receptor beta chains from one specimen sequenced in a study of blood T cell repertoires in COVID-19. Sequencing was performed with immunoSEQ multiplex PCR; in TCRdb, only in-frame clones are kept and a portion is missing. Of 110,000 to 150,000 clones listed, roughly 80% were seen once; the top ten hold approximately 1.6%. The sequencing sample was made of PBMCs or T cells enriched from blood (not recorded which). The source is a woman between 18 and 29 years old who had been exposed to COVID-19.

V gene TRBV7-8 combines with J gene TRBJ2-7, with D perhaps TRBD2 (7 bases). V lost 1 base and J 5 bases, leaving 15 bases between the germline ends. CDR3 size: 15 residues. Germline lookup yields CDR1 SGHVS and CDR2 FQNEAQ. The CDR3 is CASSLGGGLVDEQYF. CDR3 sequence (DNA): TGTGCCAGCAGCTTAGGGGGGGGGCTCGTAGACGAGCAGTACTTC. The full variable domain, in which reference TRBV7-8 and TRBJ2-7 provide the parts outside the CDR3, is GAGVSQSPRYKVAKRGQDVALRCDPISGHVSLFWYQQALGQGPEFLTYFQNEAQLDKSGLPSDRFFAERPEGSVSTLKIQRTQQEDSAVYLCASSLGGGLVDEQYFGPGTRLTVT.

This chain connects TRBV4-3 to TRBJ2-1; the D gene is possibly TRBD2 (6 bases). This CDR3 has 18 residues. The germline V gene encodes CDR1 LGHNA and CDR2 YSLEER. Between the trimmed V and J ends, which lost 0 bases and 8 bases, there was a span of 23 bases. CDR3 DNA: TGCGCCAGCAGCCAAGATTTGGGACTGCCCGAGAGTGCCGATGAGCAGTTCTTC. It specifies CASSQDLGLPESADEQFF.

The rearrangement joins TRBV25-1 to TRBJ1-1, with 7 bases aligning to TRBD1. This CDR3 is built from 15 residues. Looked up from germline, CDR1 is MGHDK and CDR2 is SYGVNS. After removal of 4 bases from V and 0 bases from J, the junction contained 5 bases not matched to a gene. Here the CDR3 DNA reads TGTGCCAGCAGTGTAGGGGGCAACATGAACACTGAAGCTTTCTTT. Amino acid sequence: CASSVGGNMNTEAFF.

This chain joins TRBV5-1 and TRBJ2-5; TRBD1 matches at 8 bases. Germline assignment: CDR1 SGHRS and CDR2 YFSETQ. J lost 3 bases, V lost 4 bases, and 2 bases had no gene match. The CDR3 covers 13 residues. The CDR3 region has the DNA TGCGCCAGCAGCACACAGGGGGAAGAGACCCAGTACTTC. This codes for CASSTQGEETQYF.

V usage is TRBV19 and J usage is TRBJ2-1; 7 bases map to TRBD2. Germline values: CDR1 LNHDA, CDR2 SQIVND (reference sequence). J was trimmed by 4 bases and V by 7 bases; bases with no gene match: 13. This CDR3 comprises 16 residues. CDR3 in DNA: TGTGCCAGTACCCATTATTCAAGCGGGGCATACAATGAGCAGTTCTTC. The encoded protein is CASTHYSSGAYNEQFF.

This clone was picked up a small number of times. The chain uses TRBV6-5 and TRBJ2-2; possible D gene TRBD1, 6 bases. The CDR3 runs to 15 residues. Trimming took off 4 bases at V and 4 bases at J, with 13 bases between the two ends. Germline CDR1 and CDR2: MNHEY and SVGAGI. The CDR3 sequence is CASSWDTSGTGELFF. The DNA for the CDR3 is TGTGCCAGCAGTTGGGACACTTCTGGCACCGGGGAGCTGTTTTTT.

This clone was seen just once. Other DNA variants within this sample encode the same CDR3. This rearrangement joins TRBV29-1 to TRBJ1-2; D gene unclear. The CDR3 is 14 amino acids. Per germline, CDR1 SQVTM and CDR2 ANQGSEA. V was cut by 1 base and J by 0 bases, with 9 bases left in between. CDR3 region: CSVEGRGTNYGYTF. As DNA, the CDR3 is TGCAGCGTTGAAGGGCGGGGTACTAACTATGGCTACACCTTC.

V is TRBV27 and J is TRBJ2-1; TRBD2 aligns across 9 bases. V gave up 5 bases and J gave up 4 bases; unmatched junction bases: 12. Germline CDR1 and CDR2: MNHEY and SMNVEV (reference sequence). This CDR3 spans 17 amino acids. The DNA for the CDR3 is TGTGCCAGCAGTCGAAACATAGCGGGAGTAATTTACAATGAGCAGTTCTTC. It specifies CASSRNIAGVIYNEQFF.

The V and J genes are TRBV7-9 and TRBJ1-1, with 7 bases fitting TRBD1. This CDR3 comprises 16 residues. The ends lost 5 bases at V and 0 bases at J; junction bases unmatched: 9. Looked up from germline, CDR1 is SEHNR and CDR2 is FQNEAQ (reference sequence). CDR3 residues: CASSPAGTVMNTEAFF. The CDR3 coding sequence is TGTGCCAGCAGCCCAGCCGGGACAGTCATGAACACTGAAGCTTTCTTT.

This clone was detected only a few times. CDR3 bases: TGTGCCACCAGTGACCTCTACAATGAGCAGTTCTTC. Translation gives CATSDLYNEQFF. The genes are TRBV24-1 and TRBJ2-1, with D unresolved. The CDR3 covers 12 residues. V lost 4 bases, J lost 3 bases, and 3 bases lay in between. Germline V gene lookup returns CDR1 KGHDR and CDR2 SFDVKD.

This chain links TRBV5-8 with TRBJ2-6; 10 bases fit TRBD2. The CDR3 is 18 residues long. CDR1 and CDR2 (germline): SGHTS, YDEGEE. V was pared by 0 bases and J by 0 bases, with 3 bases of the junction left unmatched. The CDR3 spells CASSLGVAGGSGANVLTF. CDR3 coding DNA: TGTGCCAGCAGCTTGGGTGTAGCGGGAGGCTCTGGGGCCAACGTCCTGACTTTC.

The chain links TRBV7-2 to TRBJ2-7; 11 bases match TRBD2. The trim removed 5 bases at V and 3 bases at J, leaving 6 bases unmatched. Per germline, CDR1 SGHTA and CDR2 FQGNSA. This CDR3 contains 15 residues. The CDR3, as DNA: TGTGCCAGCAGCCCCCGTGGGACTAGCGGCTACGAGCAGTACTTC. Its protein is CASSPRGTSGYEQYF.

V and J are TRBV18 and TRBJ2-1, with TRBD2 identical over 9 bases. CDR3 length: 14 residues. In germline, CDR1 is KGHSH, CDR2 LQKENI. Trimming removed 5 bases from V and 4 bases from J; junction bases left unmatched: 3. CDR3 sequence (DNA): TGTGCCAGCTCATCGCGGGAGGGTTACAATGAGCAGTTCTTC. This sequence encodes CASSSREGYNEQFF.

The chain uses TRBV2 and TRBJ1-6; the D is unclear. Trimming left V 2 bases short and J 5 bases short, with 10 bases between. This CDR3 comprises 15 residues. Germline CDR1 reads SNHLY; CDR2 reads FYNNEI. CDR3 protein: CASSESGQDNSPLHF. CDR3 in DNA: TGTGCCAGCAGTGAATCTGGGCAGGATAATTCACCCCTCCACTTT.

The chain recombines TRBV12-3 or TRBV12-4 with TRBJ2-7; D remains unclear. The CDR3 contains 13 residues. Between the trimmed V and J ends, which lost 5 bases and 5 bases, there was a span of 13 bases. The CDR3 sequence: CASSPVYSNEQYF. DNA of the CDR3: TGTGCCAGCAGTCCGGTATACAGCAACGAGCAGTACTTC.

This chain links TRBV5-1 with TRBJ2-7; a weak D match, TRBD2 (6 bases). From germline, CDR1 is SGHRS and CDR2 YFSETQ. The CDR3 contains 15 residues. Trimming cost V 1 base and J 2 bases, with 13 bases left between them. Here the CDR3 reads CASSLTLALTYEQYF. DNA of the CDR3: TGCGCCAGCAGCTTGACCCTAGCGCTGACCTACGAGCAGTACTTC.

The rearrangement links TRBV9 to TRBJ1-1; TRBD1 matches 7 bases. Germline V lookup: CDR1 SGDLS, CDR2 YYNGEE. V lost 3 bases and J lost 0; bases outside the gene matches: 5. The CDR3 loop spans 15 amino acids. The CDR3 is CASSGGTDLNTEAFF. CDR3 bases: TGTGCCAGCAGCGGAGGGACAGATTTGAACACTGAAGCTTTCTTT. Based on the CDR3 plus reference TRBV9 and TRBJ1-1, the full variable domain is DSGVTQTPKHLITATGQRVTLRCSPRSGDLSVYWYQQSLDQGLQFLIQYYNGEERAKGNILERFSAQQFPDLHSELNLSSLELGDSALYFCASSGGTDLNTEAFFGQGTRLTVV.

V and J are TRBV6-1 and TRBJ1-2, with 9 bases fitting TRBD1. V gave up 3 bases and J gave up 4 bases; unmatched junction bases: 6. CDR1 and CDR2 from the germline V gene are MNHNS and SASEGT. The CDR3 has 15 amino acids. CDR3 sequence: CASSDPGTGSYGYTF. CDR3 bases: TGTGCCAGCAGTGATCCCGGGACAGGGTCCTATGGCTACACCTTC.

V and J are TRBV29-1 and TRBJ1-1, with no clear D. The CDR3 has 11 amino acids. Per germline, CDR1 SQVTM and CDR2 ANQGSEA. The ends were cut back, 5 bases at V and 5 bases at J, with 9 bases in the middle. DNA of the CDR3: TGCAGCGTTTCAGAGGGTACTGAAGCTTTCTTT. This codes for CSVSEGTEAFF.

The V and J genes are TRBV6-5 and TRBJ1-4; 7 bases are a match to TRBD1. This CDR3 is 16 amino acids long. Trimming cost V 2 bases and J 3 bases; bases outside gene matches: 6. Per the germline V gene, CDR1 is MNHEY and CDR2 is SVGAGI. DNA for the CDR3: TGTGCCAGCAGTTACCATATAGGGACAGCTAATGAAAAACTGTTTTTT. This encodes CASSYHIGTANEKLFF.

The rearrangement uses TRBV21-1 and TRBJ2-1; the listed D gene, TRBD2, was not tested against the DNA. TRBV21-1 is listed as a pseudogene. The CDR3 consists of 20 residues. The CDR3: CASSPSGLAGGNCSYNEQFF. CDR3 sequence (DNA): TGTGCCAGCAGCCCCTCGGGACTAGCGGGAGGGAATTGCTCCTACAATGAGCAGTTCTTC.

The chain carries TRBV5-4 and TRBJ1-3; D remains unclear. V dropped 0 bases and J dropped 0 bases, with 13 bases sitting between them. From germline, CDR1 is SGHNT and CDR2 YYREEE (reference sequence). The length of the CDR3 is 17 residues. This chain's CDR3 is CASSLEPGSLSGNTIYF. CDR3 coding DNA: TGTGCCAGCAGCTTGGAGCCGGGAAGCCTCTCTGGAAACACCATATATTTT. Full variable domain (remainder filled in from reference TRBV5-4 and TRBJ1-3): ETGVTQSPTHLIKTRGQQVTLRCSSQSGHNTVSWYQQALGQGPQFIFQYYREEENGRGNFPPRFSGLQFPNYSSELNVNALELDDSALYLCASSLEPGSLSGNTIYFGEGSWLTVV.

The chain has TRBV5-1 and TRBJ2-1; D might be TRBD2 (5 bases). CDR1 is SGHRS and CDR2 is YFSETQ in the germline V gene. This CDR3 contains 15 residues. V lost 6 bases and J 2 bases, leaving 15 bases between the germline ends. CDR3 residues: CASTGGRGPYNEQFF. CDR3 coding DNA: TGCGCCAGCACCGGAGGTCGGGGTCCCTACAATGAGCAGTTCTTC. Based on the CDR3 plus reference TRBV5-1 and TRBJ2-1, the full variable domain is KAGVTQTPRYLIKTRGQQVTLSCSPISGHRSVSWYQQTPGQGLQFLFEYFSETQRNKGNFPGRFSGRQFSNSRSEMNVSTLELGDSALYLCASTGGRGPYNEQFFGPGTRLTVL.

The V gene is TRBV27, the J gene TRBJ2-1; 8 positions match TRBD1. Germline trimming cut 6 bases from V and 1 base from J; bases unmatched to any gene: 5. The CDR3 is 15 amino acids. Germline-derived CDR1 and CDR2 are MNHEY and SMNVEV (reference sequence). CDR3 DNA sequence: TGTGCCAGCAGACACCGGGACAGGTCCTACAATGAGCAGTTCTTC. This gives the protein CASRHRDRSYNEQFF.

The rearrangement uses TRBV2 and TRBJ2-3; 12 nucleotides align to TRBD2. This CDR3 has 15 amino acids. Germline loops: CDR1 SNHLY, CDR2 FYNNEI. With V trimmed by 8 bases and J by 2 bases, 5 bases remained unmatched. The CDR3 sequence is CASGPSGRATDTQYF. CDR3 nucleotide sequence: TGTGCCAGCGGGCCTAGCGGGAGGGCCACAGATACGCAGTATTTT.

The chain couples TRBV14 to TRBJ2-7; D might be TRBD1 (6 bases). This CDR3 has 14 residues. CDR1 is SGHDN and CDR2 is FVKESK in the germline V gene. V was cut by 1 base and J by 7 bases, with 14 bases left in between. Here the CDR3 reads CASSQGSGAEEQYF. CDR3 in DNA: TGTGCCAGCAGCCAAGGCTCAGGGGCGGAAGAGCAGTACTTC.

The chain carries TRBV7-2 and TRBJ2-7; TRBD2 matches at 8 bases. CDR3 length equals 15 residues. The V gene's germline CDR1 is SGHTA and CDR2 FQGNSA. The ends lost 5 bases at V and 4 bases at J; junction bases unmatched: 10. The CDR3 DNA is TGTGCCAGCAGCCCGACCGGTAGCGGGATATACGAGCAGTACTTC. It translates to CASSPTGSGIYEQYF.